This T cell receptor (beta chain) was found in a study of blood T cell repertoires in COVID-19. Looking at the study overall: From the United States, Italy and Spain came samples of acute and convalescent COVID-19. PBMCs, B-cell-depleted T cells, or T cells were the source of the cDNA or gDNA that made up the material.

Germline CDR1 MGHRA, CDR2 YSYEKL. The germline V and J ends were trimmed by 1 base and 3 bases, with 13 bases remaining between them. This CDR3 comprises 17 residues. Original data processing: Reference gene primers were amplified, and this amplification served to estimate nucleated cell counts. Repertoires were generated with immunoSEQ multiplex PCR, while TCRdb's copy carries only in-frame clones and drops some. That table gives V, J and clone size, and the DNA gave D and trimming. This table holds 72,000 or so clones, around nine tenths found once. Sequences were obtained from peripheral blood. This clonotype was sampled from a woman between 55 and 75 years old with acute or convalescent COVID-19. V is TRBV4-1 and J is TRBJ1-6; no clear D gene. Written as DNA, the CDR3 is TGCGCCAGCAGCCAAGTTCCGGGTTTAGTCTATAATTCACCCCTCCACTTT. Amino acid sequence: CASSQVPGLVYNSPLHF.